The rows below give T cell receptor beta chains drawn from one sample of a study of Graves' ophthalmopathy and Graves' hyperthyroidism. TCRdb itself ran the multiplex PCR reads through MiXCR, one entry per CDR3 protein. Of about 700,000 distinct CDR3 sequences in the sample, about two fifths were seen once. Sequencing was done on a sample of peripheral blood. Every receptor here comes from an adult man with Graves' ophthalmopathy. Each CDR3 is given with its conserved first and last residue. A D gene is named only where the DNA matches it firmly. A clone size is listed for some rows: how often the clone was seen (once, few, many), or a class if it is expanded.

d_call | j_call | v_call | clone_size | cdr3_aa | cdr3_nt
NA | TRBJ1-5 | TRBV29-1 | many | CSVALEHSNQPQHF | TGCAGCGTTGCATTGGAACATAGCAATCAGCCCCAGCATTTT
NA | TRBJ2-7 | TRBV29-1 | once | CSLEPYEQYF | TGCAGCTTAGAGCCCTACGAGCAGTACTTC
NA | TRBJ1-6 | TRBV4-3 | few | CASSQSRGSSPLHF | TGCGCCAGCAGCCAATCTAGGGGAAGCTCACCCCTCCACTTT
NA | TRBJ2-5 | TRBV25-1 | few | CASTPWGDGTQYF | TGTGCCAGCACCCCCTGGGGAGATGGGACCCAGTACTTC
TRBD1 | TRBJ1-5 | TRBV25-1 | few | CASRKGAGPQHF | TGTGCCAGCAGAAAGGGGGCTGGGCCCCAGCATTTT
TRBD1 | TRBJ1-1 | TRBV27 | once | CARQGDSTEAFF | TGTGCCAGGCAGGGGGATAGCACTGAAGCTTTCTTT
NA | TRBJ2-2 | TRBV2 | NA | CASSEALRYAGELFF | TGTGCCAGCAGTGAAGCGCTTCGGTATGCAGGGGAGCTGTTTTTT
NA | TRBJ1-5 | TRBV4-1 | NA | CASSRETDQPQHF | TGCGCCAGCAGCCGCGAAACAGATCAGCCCCAGCATTTT
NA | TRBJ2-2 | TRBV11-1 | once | CASSQVGPSNTGELFF | TGTGCCAGCAGCCAGGTCGGGCCCTCGAACACCGGGGAGCTGTTTTTT
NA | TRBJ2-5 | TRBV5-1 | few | CASTANAQGRQETQYF | TGCGCCAGCACCGCTAACGCTCAGGGTCGGCAAGAGACCCAGTACTTC
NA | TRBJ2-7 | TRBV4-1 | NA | CASSQDFRRGRSFYEQYF | TGCGCCAGCAGCCAAGATTTCCGCAGGGGACGGAGTTTCTACGAGCAGTACTTC
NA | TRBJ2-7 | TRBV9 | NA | CASSVDPGAHSYEQYF | TGTGCCAGCAGCGTAGACCCGGGAGCGCACTCCTACGAGCAGTACTTC
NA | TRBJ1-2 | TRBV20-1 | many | CSARGGLYYGYTF | TGCAGTGCTAGAGGTGGGCTGTACTATGGCTACACCTTC
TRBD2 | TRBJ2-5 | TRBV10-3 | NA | CAISDFERGRQTQYF | TGTGCCATCAGTGACTTTGAGCGGGGGAGGCAGACCCAGTACTTC
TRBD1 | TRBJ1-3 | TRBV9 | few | CARDRQGGNTIYF | TGTGCTAGAGATCGACAGGGTGGAAACACCATATATTTT
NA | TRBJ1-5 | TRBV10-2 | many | CASSENSEQPQHF | TGCGCCAGCAGTGAGAACAGTGAACAGCCCCAGCATTTT
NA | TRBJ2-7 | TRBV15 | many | CATSGSSYEQYF | TGTGCCACCAGCGGTAGCTCCTACGAGCAGTACTTC
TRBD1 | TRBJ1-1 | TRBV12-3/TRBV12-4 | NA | CASSPPSWTGRTEAFF | TGTGCCAGCAGTCCCCCAAGTTGGACAGGGAGAACTGAAGCTTTCTTT
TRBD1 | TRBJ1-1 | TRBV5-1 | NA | CASSLGGQDGGYTEAFF | TGCGCCAGCAGCTTGGGGGGACAGGACGGTGGCTACACTGAAGCTTTCTTT
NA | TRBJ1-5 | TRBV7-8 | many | CASSSQPNQPQHF | TGTGCCAGCAGCTCCCAACCTAATCAGCCCCAGCATTTT
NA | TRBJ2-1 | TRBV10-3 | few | CAISDTHNEQFF | TGTGCCATCAGTGACACTCACAATGAGCAGTTCTTC
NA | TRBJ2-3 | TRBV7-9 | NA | CASSLAWQGTGTDTQYF | TGTGCCAGCAGCTTAGCGTGGCAGGGGACGGGGACAGATACGCAGTATTTT
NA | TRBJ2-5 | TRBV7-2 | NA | CASSYGEAQYF | TGTGCCAGCAGCTACGGTGAGGCCCAGTACTTC
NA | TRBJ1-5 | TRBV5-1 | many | CASSYKPGLQPQHF | TGCGCCAGCAGCTACAAACCAGGGCTACAGCCCCAGCATTTT
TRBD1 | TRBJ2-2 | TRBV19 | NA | CASSIFPGTVRTGELFF | TGTGCCAGTAGTATTTTCCCCGGGACAGTTCGCACCGGGGAGCTGTTTTTT
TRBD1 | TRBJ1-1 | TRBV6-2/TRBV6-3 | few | CASTKRTGDNTEAFF | TGTGCCAGCACCAAAAGGACAGGGGATAACACTGAAGCTTTCTTT
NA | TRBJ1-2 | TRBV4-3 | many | CASSQEGVDYGYTF | TGCGCCAGCAGCCAAGAAGGGGTAGACTATGGCTACACCTTC
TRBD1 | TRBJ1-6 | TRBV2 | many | CASSTQGGDPLHF | TGTGCCAGCAGTACCCAGGGGGGGGATCCCCTCCACTTT
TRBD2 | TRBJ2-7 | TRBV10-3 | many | CAIRETSGGTYEQYF | TGTGCCATCAGGGAGACTAGCGGGGGAACCTACGAGCAGTACTTC
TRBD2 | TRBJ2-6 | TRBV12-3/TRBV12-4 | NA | CASSLGTSATTGANVLTF | TGTGCCAGCAGTCTTGGGACTAGCGCAACCACTGGGGCCAACGTCCTGACTTTC
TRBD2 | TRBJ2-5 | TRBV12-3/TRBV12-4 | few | CASSLRAGAQETQYF | TGTGCCAGCAGCCTGAGAGCGGGGGCGCAAGAGACCCAGTACTTC
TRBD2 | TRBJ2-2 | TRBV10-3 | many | CAINAQAGTNTGELFF | TGTGCCATCAATGCCCAAGCGGGGACGAACACCGGGGAGCTGTTTTTT
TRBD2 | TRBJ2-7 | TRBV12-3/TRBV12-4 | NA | CASSPTPGLAGGLPYEQYF | TGTGCCAGCAGTCCAACACCCGGACTAGCGGGGGGTCTACCCTACGAGCAGTACTTC
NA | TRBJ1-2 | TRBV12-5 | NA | CASGLPLGVHYGYTF | TGTGCTAGTGGTTTGCCTCTGGGGGTTCACTATGGCTACACCTTC
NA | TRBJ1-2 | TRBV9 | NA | CASSAGGGLGYTF | TGTGCCAGCAGCGCCGGGGGGGGTTTGGGCTACACCTTC
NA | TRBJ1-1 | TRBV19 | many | CASTRLMNTEAFF | TGTGCCAGTACCAGGTTGATGAACACTGAAGCTTTCTTT
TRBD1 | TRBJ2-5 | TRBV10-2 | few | CASSPRQGSNQETQYF | TGTGCCAGCTCACCACGACAGGGATCTAACCAAGAGACCCAGTACTTC
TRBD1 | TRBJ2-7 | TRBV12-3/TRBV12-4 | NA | CASSPRQGGHEQYF | TGTGCCAGCAGTCCTAGACAGGGGGGCCACGAGCAGTACTTC
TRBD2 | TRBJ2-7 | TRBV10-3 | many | CATTSGGYEQYF | TGTGCCACAACTAGCGGGGGATACGAGCAGTACTTC
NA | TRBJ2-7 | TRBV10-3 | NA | CAIGQGQYF | TGTGCCATTGGTCAGGGGCAGTACTTC
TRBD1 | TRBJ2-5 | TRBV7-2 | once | CASSFQGVVETQYF | TGTGCCAGCAGCTTCCAGGGGGTGGTTGAGACCCAGTACTTC
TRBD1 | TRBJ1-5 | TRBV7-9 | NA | CASSSPGTDRAIYSNQPQHF | TGTGCCAGCAGTTCCCCGGGAACTGACAGGGCTATTTATAGCAATCAGCCCCAGCATTTT
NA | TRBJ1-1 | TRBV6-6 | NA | CASSSINGNTEAFF | TGTGCCAGCAGTTCCATCAATGGGAACACTGAAGCTTTCTTT